The 32 T cell receptor beta chains given below trace back to one sample, sequenced in a study of beta chain features in type 1 diabetes. Sequenced material consisted of expressed TCRB transcripts (all of the isolated RNA was reverse transcribed). Sequencing used immunoSEQ multiplex PCR; TCRdb keeps in-frame clones, though not all of them. The table lists around 500,000 clones, about an eighth of them singletons, with less than 0.06% in the top ten. Sequenced input: naive CD4+ T cells from blood. Every receptor here comes from a woman younger than 30 in good health.

The chain recombines TRBV28 with TRBJ2-2; unclear D gene. Deletions cut 1 base from V and 8 bases from J, with 14 bases between. This CDR3 comprises 15 residues. Germline-derived CDR1 and CDR2 are MDHEN and SYDVKM. The CDR3 here is CASSLFVNYGGELFF. CDR3 nucleotides: TGTGCCAGCAGTTTATTTGTAAATTATGGAGGGGAGCTGTTTTTT.

This clone was counted between two and nine times. The V and J genes are TRBV30 and TRBJ2-1; 10 positions match TRBD2. Germline CDR1 reads GTSNPN; CDR2 reads SVGIG (reference sequence). The CDR3 consists of 15 residues. After removal of 1 base from V and 2 bases from J, the junction contained 2 bases not matched to a gene. The DNA of the CDR3 is TGTGCCTGGAGTGACGGGACTAGCGCCTACAATGAGCAGTTCTTC. As protein: CAWSDGTSAYNEQFF.

The chain uses TRBV6-5 and TRBJ2-7; unclear D gene. The CDR3 runs to 11 residues. V was pared by 0 bases and J by 5 bases, with 2 bases between. The germline V gene has CDR1 MNHEY and CDR2 SVGAGI. Written as DNA, the CDR3 is TGTGCCAGCAGTTACTCGAACGAGCAGTACTTC. Translation: CASSYSNEQYF.

This clone was seen only a few times. This chain uses TRBV10-3 with TRBJ1-2; 9 bases line up with TRBD1. Germline V gene sequence: CDR1 ENHRY, CDR2 SYGVKD. CDR3 size: 17 residues. V shed 4 bases, J shed 4 bases, and the junction held 13 bases outside the gene matches. The CDR3 sequence is CAISGSPGTGPGYGYTF. CDR3 bases: TGTGCCATCAGTGGTTCGCCAGGGACAGGGCCTGGCTATGGCTACACCTTC.

The chain uses TRBV14 and TRBJ2-5, with 11 bases fitting TRBD2. The ends lost 1 base at V and 4 bases at J; junction bases unmatched: 8. Germline loops: CDR1 SGHDN, CDR2 FVKESK. This CDR3 spans 17 amino acids. Here the CDR3 reads CASSQALAGGFGETQYF. The CDR3 nucleotides are TGTGCCAGCAGCCAAGCCTTAGCGGGAGGGTTCGGAGAGACCCAGTACTTC.

The V gene is TRBV7-2, the J gene TRBJ2-3; D perhaps matches TRBD2 (5 bases). Trimming took off 5 bases at V and 4 bases at J, with 22 bases between the two ends. CDR3 size: 17 residues. Germline loops: CDR1 SGHTA, CDR2 FQGNSA. The CDR3 DNA reads TGTGCCAGCAGCACCCGTCGTAGCGCCCCGGTCGCAGATACGCAGTATTTT. Translating it yields CASSTRRSAPVADTQYF.

This clone has only a few counts. CDR3 protein: CASSPDGRQLETQYF. The CDR3, as DNA: TGTGCCAGCTCACCAGACGGACGGCAACTAGAGACCCAGTACTTC. V is TRBV18 and J is TRBJ2-5; D is unclear. The CDR3 covers 15 residues. The germline V and J ends were trimmed by 2 bases and 4 bases, with 14 bases remaining between them. Germline V gene sequence: CDR1 KGHSH, CDR2 LQKENI.

V usage is TRBV7-6 and J usage is TRBJ2-2; tentative D call: TRBD1 (6 bases). This CDR3 region has 17 residues. From germline, CDR1 is SGHVS and CDR2 FNYEAQ. V was trimmed by 1 base and J by 2 bases, leaving 14 bases between them. The CDR3 loop reads CASSLVQGTSNTGELFF. For the CDR3, the DNA is TGTGCCAGCAGCTTAGTCCAGGGGACGAGTAACACCGGGGAGCTGTTTTTT.

Only a few counts were recorded for this clone. In DNA, the CDR3 is TGCGCCAGCAGCCCGGGGGCTAGCGGGAGTGCAGATACGCAGTATTTT. This sequence encodes CASSPGASGSADTQYF. This chain joins TRBV4-3 and TRBJ2-3; 10 positions agree with TRBD2. V dropped 4 bases and J dropped 4; count of bases not matched to a gene: 8. Looked up from germline, CDR1 is LGHNA and CDR2 is YSLEER. The length of the CDR3 is 16 residues.

This clone was observed a few times. This chain connects TRBV7-8 to TRBJ2-1; D remains ambiguous. The ends were cut back, 0 bases at V and 8 bases at J, with 11 bases in the middle. The CDR3 loop spans 14 amino acids. Germline V gene data show CDR1 as SGHVS and CDR2 as FQNEAQ. The CDR3 region is CASSLALGRHEQFF. The CDR3 nucleotides are TGTGCCAGCAGCTTAGCTTTAGGAAGGCATGAGCAGTTCTTC.

This clone was picked up a small number of times. This CDR3 is CASSPDSGVTQYF. In DNA, the CDR3 is TGTGCCAGCAGCCCGGACAGTGGGGTGACCCAGTACTTC. The gene calls are TRBV7-2 and TRBJ2-5; tentatively, D is TRBD1 (6 bases). Trimming took off 5 bases at V and 7 bases at J, with 14 bases between the two ends. Germline V gene lookup returns CDR1 SGHTA and CDR2 FQGNSA. The length of the CDR3 is 13 residues. Looking up the rest from reference TRBV7-2 and TRBJ2-5 gives the full variable domain: GAGVSQSPSNKVTEKGKDVELRCDPISGHTALYWYRQSLGQGLEFLIYFQGNSAPDKSGLPSDRFSAERTGGSVSTLTIQRTQQEDSAVYLCASSPDSGVTQYFGPGTRLLVL.

The sample holds a few counts of this clone. The chain carries TRBV2 and TRBJ1-4; D is ambiguous. The germline gives CDR1 SNHLY, CDR2 FYNNEI. The CDR3 covers 16 residues. V lost 3 bases and J lost 0, with 11 bases in between. The CDR3 DNA sequence: TGTGCCAGCAGTGATATCGCCCTGACAACTAATGAAAAACTGTTTTTT. The encoded protein is CASSDIALTTNEKLFF.

This chain links TRBV7-8 with TRBJ2-3; D possibly corresponds to TRBD1 (6 bases). The germline V and J ends were trimmed by 1 base and 0 bases, with 8 bases remaining between them. CDR1 is SGHVS, CDR2 FQNEAQ, per germline. The CDR3 totals 15 residues. The CDR3 DNA reads as TGTGCCAGCAGCTTAGTCGGGACAAGCACAGATACGCAGTATTTT. The encoded protein is CASSLVGTSTDTQYF.

In this sample, this clone turned up a few times. This chain connects TRBV18 to TRBJ2-7, with 7 bases aligning to TRBD2. The CDR3 loop spans 14 amino acids. The junction had 5 bases not matched to a gene; V was cut back by 6 bases and J by 0 bases. Per germline, CDR1 KGHSH and CDR2 LQKENI. Here the CDR3 reads CASSPAGPSYEQYF. DNA of the CDR3: TGTGCCAGCTCCCCAGCGGGACCCTCCTACGAGCAGTACTTC.

This clone has just a few counts. For the CDR3, the DNA is TGTGCCAGCAGATACCGGGACACCTCCTCCTACGAGCAGTACTTC. Translating it yields CASRYRDTSSYEQYF. The chain joins TRBV5-8 to TRBJ2-7; a weak D match, TRBD1 (6 bases). The CDR3 spans 15 residues. Germline V gene sequence: CDR1 SGHTS, CDR2 YDEGEE. Trimming took off 5 bases at V and 0 bases at J, with 15 bases between the two ends.

This chain uses TRBV7-9 with TRBJ2-5; TRBD1 or TRBD2 may be the D gene (5 bases each). There are 13 residues in the CDR3. The ends were cut back, 6 bases at V and 4 bases at J, with 12 bases in the middle. Germline V lookup: CDR1 SEHNR, CDR2 FQNEAQ (reference sequence). CDR3 region: CASRLWGRETQYF. For the CDR3, the DNA is TGTGCCAGCAGGTTATGGGGACGAGAGACCCAGTACTTC. Complete variable domain (other parts from reference TRBV7-9 and TRBJ2-5): DTGVSQNPRHKITKRGQNVTFRCDPISEHNRLYWYRQTLGQGPEFLTYFQNEAQLEKSRLLSDRFSAERPKGSFSTLEIQRTEQGDSAMYLCASRLWGRETQYFGPGTRLLVL.

The CDR3 protein is CASIETGPSFRLGQYF. The CDR3 DNA follows: TGTGCCAGCATCGAAACGGGACCGTCATTTAGGCTCGGGCAGTACTTC. The chain links TRBV7-8 to TRBJ2-7; D tentatively reads TRBD1 or TRBD2 (5 bases each). Germline V lookup: CDR1 SGHVS, CDR2 FQNEAQ. V dropped 7 bases and J dropped 9 bases, with 28 bases sitting between them. CDR3 size: 16 residues. The full variable domain, its missing parts supplied by reference TRBV7-8 and TRBJ2-7, is GAGVSQSPRYKVAKRGQDVALRCDPISGHVSLFWYQQALGQGPEFLTYFQNEAQLDKSGLPSDRFFAERPEGSVSTLKIQRTQQEDSAVYLCASIETGPSFRLGQYFGPGTRLTVT.

This clone was detected only a few times. The gene calls are TRBV30 and TRBJ2-3, with 7 bases that match TRBD2. The V segment lost 2 bases and the J segment 0 bases; nucleotides outside the gene matches: 5. The V gene's germline CDR1 is GTSNPN and CDR2 SVGIG (reference sequence). The CDR3 is made up of 15 amino acids. CDR3 in amino acids: CAWSRRLASTDTQYF. The CDR3 DNA reads as TGTGCCTGGAGTCGGAGACTAGCTAGCACAGATACGCAGTATTTT. Looking up the rest from reference TRBV30 and TRBJ2-3 gives the full variable domain: SQTIHQWPATLVQPVGSPLSLECTVEGTSNPNLYWYRQAAGRGLQLLFYSVGIGQISSEVPQNLSASRPQDRQFILSSKKLLLSDSGFYLCAWSRRLASTDTQYFGPGTRLTVL.

A few counts support this clone. This chain joins TRBV6-1 and TRBJ2-7, with a weak D call TRBD2 (6 bases). The germline V and J ends were trimmed by 1 base and 1 base, with 11 bases remaining between them. The CDR3 totals 15 residues. Germline lookup yields CDR1 MNHNS and CDR2 SASEGT. This CDR3 is CASSEGSAGSYEQYF. In DNA form, the CDR3 reads TGTGCCAGCAGTGAAGGATCAGCGGGTTCCTACGAGCAGTACTTC.

This rearrangement joins TRBV29-1 to TRBJ2-4; TRBD1 is a possible D gene (5 bases). The germline gives CDR1 SQVTM, CDR2 ANQGSEA. The CDR3 spans 15 residues. Trimming took 1 base from V and 0 from J, leaving 10 bases between them. The CDR3 region is CSVEVGLLAKNIQYF. CDR3 nucleotide sequence: TGCAGCGTTGAAGTGGGGCTATTAGCCAAAAACATTCAGTACTTC.

Notes on this clone: Given a much more abundant clone one base away, this may be a read error. The chain carries TRBV30 and TRBJ1-2; D uncertain. Germline-derived CDR1 and CDR2 are GTSNPN and SVGIG (reference sequence). The CDR3 spans 13 residues. V was clipped by 5 bases and J by 1 base, with 11 bases between them. The CDR3 region has the DNA TGTGCCTGGTCCGCCAGGCATAACTATGGCTACACCTTC. Translating it yields CAWSARHNYGYTF.

The chain carries TRBV9 and TRBJ1-3, with D uncertain. Germline CDR1 reads SGDLS; CDR2 reads YYNGEE. Trimming shortened V by 0 bases and J by 0 bases, and 7 bases separated the two germline ends. The CDR3 loop spans 15 amino acids. The CDR3 DNA is TGTGCCAGCAGCGTAGACGCTCACTCTGGAAACACCATATATTTT. Amino acid sequence: CASSVDAHSGNTIYF.

The rearrangement joins TRBV7-2 to TRBJ2-1; D perhaps matches TRBD2 (6 bases). Germline V gene sequence: CDR1 SGHTA, CDR2 FQGNSA. This CDR3 region has 16 residues. V was pared by 0 bases and J by 7 bases, with 16 bases between. For the CDR3, the DNA is TGTGCCAGCAGCTTAGCCTCGAGGAGGGCGAAGAATGAGCAGTTCTTC. As protein: CASSLASRRAKNEQFF.

The V call is TRBV27, the J call TRBJ2-5; D is possibly TRBD1 (7 bases). V lost 2 bases and J lost 7, with 14 bases in between. Germline CDR1 MNHEY, CDR2 SMNVEV (reference sequence). The CDR3 consists of 14 residues. The CDR3 nucleotides are TGTGCCAGCAGTTTAAGGGGGCAGGGGGGGACCCAGTACTTC. This codes for CASSLRGQGGTQYF.

This clone has more than one count but fewer than ten. The rearrangement links TRBV19 to TRBJ2-6; no definite D call. Germline loops: CDR1 LNHDA, CDR2 SQIVND (reference sequence). Deletions cut 3 bases from V and 3 bases from J, with 0 bases between. This CDR3 comprises 12 residues. The CDR3 loop is CASSIGANVLTF. The CDR3 region has the DNA TGTGCCAGTAGTATTGGGGCCAACGTCCTGACTTTC.

This clone was recorded a few times. V usage is TRBV15 and J usage is TRBJ1-5; D gene ambiguous. There are 13 residues in the CDR3. The germline CDR1 and CDR2 sequences are LNHNV and YYDKDF (reference sequence). The V gene lost 0 bases and the J gene lost 7 bases, with 7 bases spanning the gap. The CDR3 coding sequence is TGTGCCACCAGCAGAGATAAAGACCAGCCCCAGCATTTT. This gives the protein CATSRDKDQPQHF.

This clone was picked up a small number of times. This rearrangement joins TRBV7-2 to TRBJ2-1, with D perhaps TRBD1 (5 bases). V gave up 5 bases and J gave up 9 bases, with 20 bases separating them. Germline loops: CDR1 SGHTA, CDR2 FQGNSA. The CDR3 runs to 15 residues. CDR3 amino acids: CASSPLRGRAVEQFF. CDR3 nucleotides: TGTGCCAGCAGCCCCCTTAGGGGCCGGGCCGTTGAGCAGTTCTTC.

This clone came up a few times. The chain uses TRBV28 and TRBJ2-3, with 9 bases identical to TRBD1. The CDR3 totals 13 residues. Germline CDR1 MDHEN, CDR2 SYDVKM. The V gene end was trimmed by 6 bases and the J gene end by 4 bases; junction bases not matched to a gene: 2. For the CDR3, the DNA is TGTGCCAGCAGGCGACAGGGGGCAGATACGCAGTATTTT. Its protein is CASRRQGADTQYF.

This clone was counted between two and nine times. The CDR3 here is CAWSGPSGKNTEAFF. DNA of the CDR3: TGTGCCTGGAGTGGCCCTTCGGGCAAGAACACTGAAGCTTTCTTT. The J gene is TRBJ1-1, the V gene TRBV30, with D unresolved. V lost 1 base, J lost 1 base, and 13 bases lay in between. The CDR3 length is 15 residues. Germline CDR1 GTSNPN, CDR2 SVGIG (reference sequence).

This clone turned up a few times. The chain employs TRBV18 and TRBJ2-7; TRBD1 matches 8 bases. CDR1 and CDR2 (germline): KGHSH, LQKENI. The CDR3 length is 15 residues. Unmatched junction bases numbered 6, after V lost 2 bases and J lost 3 bases. The CDR3 is CASSPSGQGFYEQYF. The CDR3 nucleotides are TGTGCCAGCTCACCATCAGGACAGGGATTCTACGAGCAGTACTTC.

This clone was found a few times. The chain uses TRBV30 and TRBJ2-2; possibly TRBD1 for D (7 bases). Germline CDR1 GTSNPN, CDR2 SVGIG (reference sequence). Between the trimmed V and J ends, which lost 4 bases and 9 bases, there was a span of 24 bases. The CDR3 loop spans 16 amino acids. In nucleotides, the CDR3 is TGTGCCTGGAAAACCCCGACAGGGAGGTGGATCCGGGAGCTGTTTTTT. It translates to CAWKTPTGRWIRELFF. Drawing the rest from reference TRBV30 and TRBJ2-2, the complete variable domain is SQTIHQWPATLVQPVGSPLSLECTVEGTSNPNLYWYRQAAGRGLQLLFYSVGIGQISSEVPQNLSASRPQDRQFILSSKKLLLSDSGFYLCAWKTPTGRWIRELFFGEGSRLTVL.

This chain links TRBV7-2 with TRBJ2-7; D unresolved. Looked up from germline, CDR1 is SGHTA and CDR2 is FQGNSA. The germline V and J ends were trimmed by 1 base and 9 bases, with 16 bases remaining between them. The length of the CDR3 is 14 residues. CDR3 coding DNA: TGTGCCAGCAGCTTAGAGCCGGGCCTGGGCGGGCAGTACGTC. Its translation: CASSLEPGLGGQYV.